Listed here is a single T cell receptor (beta chain). The antigen remains unidentified. This sample stems from a study of cytomegalovirus exposure and HLA in healthy donors. The study ran its PCR with 60 Vbeta and 13 Jbeta primers. Produced via immunoSEQ multiplex PCR; TCRdb's table is partial and in-frame only. The table records roughly 150,000 clones, approximately 79% of them present only once. Germline V gives CDR1 SGHKS, CDR2 YYEKEE (reference sequence). V was clipped by 5 bases and J by 12 bases, with 15 bases between them. The CDR3 sequence is 13 residues long. Study results and limitations: There were some public TCRs occurring in many donors, but most TCR sequences were rare. For TCR beta chains, V- and J-gene trimming was later linked to a missense DCLRE1C variant.

Healthy bone marrow donors made up the donor group. Sequencing was carried out using PBMCs. This chain links TRBV5-5 with TRBJ2-6; D may be TRBD2 (6 bases). This receptor was identified in a woman aged 45-59 years in good health and CMV-seropositive. CDR3 protein: CASSRPGVSVLTF. Here the CDR3 DNA reads TGTGCCAGCAGTCGCCCGGGGGTTAGCGTCCTGACTTTC.